This TCR beta chain was observed in a study of beta chain features in type 1 diabetes. What was sequenced were expressed TCRB transcripts, since all of the isolated RNA had been reverse transcribed. Repertoires were generated with immunoSEQ multiplex PCR, while TCRdb's copy carries only in-frame clones and drops some. The table lists tens of thousands of clones, roughly 49% of them singletons, with around 0.7% in the top ten. The germline CDR1 and CDR2 sequences are SGDLS and YYNGEE. V lost 3 bases to trimming and J lost 2 bases, with 9 bases between them. The CDR3 totals 14 residues. Broader study findings: Moderately but significantly shorter TCRB CDR3s were found in Type 1 diabetes patients in all four CD4+ subsets.

Remarks on this clone: Its antigen is unknown.

The chain combines TRBV9 with TRBJ1-3, with D possibly being TRBD1 (6 bases). Sequencing input: central memory CD4+ T cells from blood. This clonotype was obtained from a man younger than 40 with type 1 diabetes. The CDR3 sequence: CASSGGTPGNTIYF. CDR3 DNA: TGTGCCAGCAGCGGTGGGACACCTGGAAACACCATATATTTT.